The rows below give T cell receptor beta chains drawn from one sample of a study of T cell repertoires in cytomegalovirus infection. TCRdb passed the reads through MiXCR, listing each CDR3 protein once. The sample carries a few hundred thousand distinct CDR3 sequences, about a sixth recorded once. Sample: PBMCs. These receptors all stem from a human donor in good health (CMV status not recorded). Some clones in this sample may be carry-over from other donors' samples. The CDR3 runs from the conserved cysteine through the conserved F or W. Fields, in order: D gene, V gene, clone size, J gene, CDR3 length, CDR3 DNA, CDR3 protein. D genes are given only for firm matches. Rows give clone size only sometimes, using once, few, many, or a class for an expanded clone.

D: -; V: TRBV4-3; size: few; J: TRBJ1-2; length: 14; DNA: TGCGCCAGCAGCCAAGTCGCAGGGCTCCATGGCTACACCTTC; CDR3: CASSQVAGLHGYTF
D: -; V: TRBV6-2/TRBV6-3; size: few; J: TRBJ1-1; length: 18; DNA: TGTGCCAGCAGTTACTTAATCAGGGCCGGGACGTTGAACACTGAAGCTTTCTTT; CDR3: CASSYLIRAGTLNTEAFF
D: -; V: TRBV18; size: many; J: TRBJ1-3; length: 15; DNA: TGTGCCAGCTCACCACCGATTGGGCCCGGAAACACCATATATTTT; CDR3: CASSPPIGPGNTIYF
D: -; V: TRBV6-1; size: few; J: TRBJ1-5; length: 15; DNA: TGTGCCAGCAGTGAAAGCGGGTATGACGATCAGCCCCAGCATTTT; CDR3: CASSESGYDDQPQHF
D: TRBD1; V: TRBV28; size: few; J: TRBJ1-2; length: 15; DNA: TGTGCCAGCAGCACCCTCGGACAGGGGGCAGTCGGCTACACCTTC; CDR3: CASSTLGQGAVGYTF
D: -; V: TRBV6-2/TRBV6-3; size: -; J: TRBJ2-1; length: 20; DNA: TGTGCCAGCAGTTACCCAAAGACAGGGGCCGAAGGAGGGACTATAAATGAGCAGTTCTTC; CDR3: CASSYPKTGAEGGTINEQFF
D: -; V: TRBV7-2; size: many; J: TRBJ2-7; length: 16; DNA: TGTGCCAGCAGCCCCGGGGGAAGCAGTAGCCCCTACGAGCAGTACTTC; CDR3: CASSPGGSSSPYEQYF
D: -; V: TRBV9; size: -; J: TRBJ2-5; length: 18; DNA: TGTGCCAGCAGCGTAGGTTTAAGTGGCCCACCGAGTCCAGAGACCCAGTACTTC; CDR3: CASSVGLSGPPSPETQYF
D: -; V: TRBV10-3; size: -; J: TRBJ1-1; length: 14; DNA: TGTGCCACCGAGACCGACGGTATGAACACTGAAGCTTTCTTT; CDR3: CATETDGMNTEAFF
D: -; V: TRBV18; size: -; J: TRBJ2-3; length: 14; DNA: TGTGCCAGCTCCCTCGGACGCGCTTCTAGTACGCAGTATTTT; CDR3: CASSLGRASSTQYF
D: -; V: TRBV29-1; size: -; J: TRBJ2-2; length: 15; DNA: TGCAGCGTTCGGGGAGACAGAACGAACACCGGGGAGCTGTTTTTT; CDR3: CSVRGDRTNTGELFF
D: -; V: TRBV14; size: -; J: TRBJ1-6; length: 15; DNA: TGTGCCAGCAGCCAAGGAAGGAACTATAATTCACCCCTCCACTTT; CDR3: CASSQGRNYNSPLHF
D: -; V: TRBV6-1; size: few; J: TRBJ2-1; length: 15; DNA: TGTGCCAGCAGTGTAGCGGAACCATCCTACAATGAGCAGTTCTTC; CDR3: CASSVAEPSYNEQFF
D: TRBD2; V: TRBV20-1; size: -; J: TRBJ2-2; length: 16; DNA: TGCAGTGCTAGAGATCTTAGGGCGGGAGACACCGGGGAGCTGTTTTTT; CDR3: CSARDLRAGDTGELFF
D: -; V: TRBV30; size: -; J: TRBJ2-1; length: 13; DNA: TGTGCCTGGAGTAAGAGCTCCTACAATGAGCAGTTCTTC; CDR3: CAWSKSSYNEQFF
D: -; V: TRBV7-9; size: few; J: TRBJ2-7; length: 13; DNA: TGTGCCAGTCCCGGCTACATCTCCTACGAGCAGTACTTC; CDR3: CASPGYISYEQYF
D: -; V: TRBV27; size: many; J: TRBJ2-2; length: 12; DNA: TGTGCCAGCAGTTTCTACACCGGGGAGCTGTTTTTT; CDR3: CASSFYTGELFF
D: TRBD1; V: TRBV7-2; size: many; J: TRBJ1-6; length: 16; DNA: TGTGCCAGCAGCTCCGCCAGGGGGGCTTATAATTCACCCCTCCACTTT; CDR3: CASSSARGAYNSPLHF
D: -; V: TRBV4-1; size: once; J: TRBJ2-5; length: 15; DNA: TGCGCCAGCAGCCAGGTGGACGGGTACCAAGAGACCCAGTACTTC; CDR3: CASSQVDGYQETQYF
D: TRBD1; V: TRBV7-8; size: many; J: TRBJ1-1; length: 14; DNA: TGTGCCAGCAGCCATCCACAGGGGCTGGCTGAAGCTTTCTTT; CDR3: CASSHPQGLAEAFF
D: -; V: TRBV2; size: -; J: TRBJ2-7; length: 11; DNA: TGTGCCAGCAGGATAACATACGAGCAGTACTTC; CDR3: CASRITYEQYF
D: -; V: TRBV12-3/TRBV12-4; size: few; J: TRBJ2-1; length: 12; DNA: TGTGCCAGCAGTTTCTGGAGCAGTGAGCAGTTCTTC; CDR3: CASSFWSSEQFF
D: TRBD2; V: TRBV7-2; size: many; J: TRBJ2-2; length: 18; DNA: TGTGCCAGCTCACACGGACCTGGGACTAGCCAATCCTCCGGGGAGCTGTTTTTT; CDR3: CASSHGPGTSQSSGELFF
D: -; V: TRBV19; size: -; J: TRBJ2-1; length: 13; DNA: TGTGCCAGTGGCCTAACTGTTACCAATGAGCAGTTCTTC; CDR3: CASGLTVTNEQFF
D: -; V: TRBV19; size: many; J: TRBJ1-6; length: 17; DNA: TGTGCCAGTAGTATAGAAGACCTAGGCATCGCGGATTCACCCCTCCACTTT; CDR3: CASSIEDLGIADSPLHF
D: -; V: TRBV7-2; size: many; J: TRBJ2-1; length: 16; DNA: TGTGCCAGCAGCTTAGCGGCGGGGTGGGGAGACAATGAGCAGTTCTTC; CDR3: CASSLAAGWGDNEQFF
D: TRBD1; V: TRBV29-1; size: many; J: TRBJ2-1; length: 14; DNA: TGCAGCGTCAAAGGACAGGGAGTCAATCGTGAGCAGTTCTTC; CDR3: CSVKGQGVNREQFF
D: -; V: TRBV7-2; size: many; J: TRBJ1-1; length: 16; DNA: TGTGCCAGCAGCTTAGCCGGGTCCTATATGAACACTGAAGCTTTCTTT; CDR3: CASSLAGSYMNTEAFF
D: -; V: TRBV4-1; size: -; J: TRBJ2-1; length: 16; DNA: TGCGCCAGCAGCCAAGTCCATATGGTGACGTACAATGAGCAGTTCTTC; CDR3: CASSQVHMVTYNEQFF
D: -; V: TRBV7-2; size: many; J: TRBJ1-2; length: 16; DNA: TGTGCCAGCAGCCCCTACAAAGGGGGAGGCGATGATGGCTACACCTTC; CDR3: CASSPYKGGGDDGYTF
D: TRBD1; V: TRBV12-3/TRBV12-4; size: many; J: TRBJ1-5; length: 18; DNA: TGTGCCAGCAGTTCGGTAGTAAAACAGGGGGCAGGGAATCAGCCCCAGCATTTT; CDR3: CASSSVVKQGAGNQPQHF
D: -; V: TRBV6-6; size: few; J: TRBJ1-2; length: 13; DNA: TGTGCCAGCAGTTACTCGACCGGGGGCGGCTACACCTTC; CDR3: CASSYSTGGGYTF
D: -; V: TRBV7-2; size: many; J: TRBJ2-7; length: 15; DNA: TGTGCCAGCAGCCTGATTCCGGGATCCTCCTACGAGCAGTACTTC; CDR3: CASSLIPGSSYEQYF
D: -; V: TRBV7-9; size: many; J: TRBJ1-1; length: 17; DNA: TGTGCCAGCAGCCCACGCTCGGAGGGGAACATGAACACTGAAGCTTTCTTT; CDR3: CASSPRSEGNMNTEAFF
D: TRBD2; V: TRBV6-6; size: few; J: TRBJ2-5; length: 21; DNA: TGTGCCAGCAGTTACCCCACGGGGGAGCGGGGAGTCAGGGTAGGGCAAGAGACCCAGTACTTC; CDR3: CASSYPTGERGVRVGQETQYF
D: -; V: TRBV12-3/TRBV12-4; size: -; J: TRBJ1-2; length: 15; DNA: TGTGCCAGCAGTTTAGTTATGACAATGTTTACTAGCTACACCTTC; CDR3: CASSLVMTMFTSYTF
D: -; V: TRBV12-3/TRBV12-4; size: many; J: TRBJ1-5; length: 14; DNA: TGTGCCAGCAGTTTCTGGGAGGACAATCAGCCCCAGCATTTT; CDR3: CASSFWEDNQPQHF
D: TRBD1; V: TRBV7-6; size: many; J: TRBJ2-5; length: 12; DNA: TGTGCCAGCAGCCGGGACAGAGAGACCCAGTACTTC; CDR3: CASSRDRETQYF
D: TRBD1; V: TRBV12-3/TRBV12-4; size: -; J: TRBJ2-3; length: 15; DNA: TGTGCCAGCACCTTTACAGGGGTCAGCACAGATACGCAGTATTTT; CDR3: CASTFTGVSTDTQYF
D: -; V: TRBV7-9; size: few; J: TRBJ1-4; length: 13; DNA: TGTGCCAGCAGCTTACGAACTAATGAAAAACTGTTTTTT; CDR3: CASSLRTNEKLFF
D: -; V: TRBV7-2; size: many; J: TRBJ2-7; length: 14; DNA: TGTGCCAGCAGCTTAGATCATGACAGATACGAGCAGTACTTC; CDR3: CASSLDHDRYEQYF
D: TRBD2; V: TRBV20-1; size: many; J: TRBJ2-1; length: 14; DNA: TGCAGTGGAACCGGGACTAGCGGGGGAAATGAGCAGTTCTTC; CDR3: CSGTGTSGGNEQFF
D: -; V: TRBV30; size: -; J: TRBJ1-4; length: 14; DNA: TGTGCCTGGAATGGGGACCGCTTGTACGAAAAACTGTTTTTT; CDR3: CAWNGDRLYEKLFF
D: TRBD1; V: TRBV20-1; size: -; J: TRBJ2-1; length: 14; DNA: TGCAGTGCAGCGGGACAGGGGGCTTACAATGAGCAGTTCTTC; CDR3: CSAAGQGAYNEQFF